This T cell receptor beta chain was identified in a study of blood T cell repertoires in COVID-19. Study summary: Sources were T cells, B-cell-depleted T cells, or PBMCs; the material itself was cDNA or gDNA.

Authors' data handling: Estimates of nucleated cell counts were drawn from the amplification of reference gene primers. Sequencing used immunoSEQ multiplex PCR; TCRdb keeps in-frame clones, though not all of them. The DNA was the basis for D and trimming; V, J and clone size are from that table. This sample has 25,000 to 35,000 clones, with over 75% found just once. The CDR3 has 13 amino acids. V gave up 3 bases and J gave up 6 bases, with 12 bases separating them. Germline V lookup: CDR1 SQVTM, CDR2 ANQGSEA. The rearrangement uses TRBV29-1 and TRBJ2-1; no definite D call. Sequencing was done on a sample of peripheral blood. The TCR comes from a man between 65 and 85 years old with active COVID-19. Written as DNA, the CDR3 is TGCAGCGTTGATGGTACGGTCCGCAATGAGCAGTTCTTC. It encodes CSVDGTVRNEQFF.